Below, one T cell receptor (beta chain) is given with its context. This sample was taken from a study of T cells in Graves' hyperthyroidism and ophthalmopathy. Authors of the study amplified TCR beta CDR3 regions from RNA transcripts. TCR CDR3 regions were first amplified by RT-PCR with HTBI primers. TCRdb re-called the multiplex PCR reads through MiXCR, storing one row per CDR3 protein. Of 400,000 or so distinct CDR3 sequences listed, 13% to 15% are singletons. V dropped 3 bases and J dropped 5 bases, with 17 bases sitting between them. The CDR3 loop spans 16 amino acids. Germline assignment: CDR1 DFQATT and CDR2 SNEGSKA (reference sequence). At least 3 on the Clinical Activity Score was recorded for ophthalmopathy patients, who also had NOSPECS grade at least 4 and duration under 3 months.

Sequenced material: blood. J is TRBJ1-6 and V is TRBV20-1, with D maybe TRBD1 (6 bases). The receptor was derived from a woman aged 60-70 years with Graves' ophthalmopathy. Here the CDR3 reads CSARGGAGAHNSPLHF. The CDR3 DNA reads as TGCAGTGCTAGGGGGGGCGCGGGCGCCCATAATTCACCCCTCCACTTT.